This T cell receptor (beta chain) is from a study of cytomegalovirus exposure and HLA in healthy donors. Study summary: Caucasian-associated ancestry cluster membership applied to about 83% of about 370 genotyped donors.

Looked up from germline, CDR1 is LNHDA and CDR2 is SQIVND (reference sequence). The CDR3 extends over 14 amino acids. V lost 5 bases, J lost 5 bases, and 12 bases lay in between. Study-wide points: Later, an analysis found that common viral pathogens appeared to be linked with several of the most significant clusters. Reportedly, diagnosis of cytomegalovirus status by the classifier showed high specificity and sensitivity. Presence/absence analyses took donor sequencing depth as roughly uniform.

On this clone itself: Its specificity is unknown.

The PCR contained 60 Vbeta and 13 Jbeta primers. TCRdb's table, derived via immunoSEQ multiplex PCR, lists solely in-frame clones and lacks some. The sample features around 70,000 clones, with about 3.8% in its top ten. The rearrangement joins TRBV19 to TRBJ2-2, with a possible D match to TRBD1 (6 bases). Sequenced material: PBMCs. The clonotype comes from a female donor in good health and CMV-seropositive. The CDR3: CASSLQQGTGELFF. CDR3 bases: TGTGCCAGTAGTCTACAACAGGGTACCGGGGAGCTGTTTTTT.